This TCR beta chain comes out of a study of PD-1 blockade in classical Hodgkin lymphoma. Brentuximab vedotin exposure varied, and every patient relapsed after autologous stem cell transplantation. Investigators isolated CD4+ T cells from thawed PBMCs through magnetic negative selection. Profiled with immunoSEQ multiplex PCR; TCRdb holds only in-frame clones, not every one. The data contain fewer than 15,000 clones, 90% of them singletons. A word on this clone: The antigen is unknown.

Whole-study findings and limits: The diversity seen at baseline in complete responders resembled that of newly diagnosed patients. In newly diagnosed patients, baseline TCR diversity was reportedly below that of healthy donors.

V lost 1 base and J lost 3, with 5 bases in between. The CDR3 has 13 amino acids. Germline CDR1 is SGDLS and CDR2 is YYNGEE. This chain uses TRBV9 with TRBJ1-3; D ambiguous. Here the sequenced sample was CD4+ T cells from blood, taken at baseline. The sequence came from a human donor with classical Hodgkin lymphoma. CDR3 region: CASSVRHGNTIYF. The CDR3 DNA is TGTGCCAGCAGCGTAAGACATGGAAACACCATATATTTT.